Below, 27 T cell receptor beta chains from the same sample are listed, as sequenced in a study of cytomegalovirus exposure and HLA in healthy donors. PCR used 60 Vbeta primers and 13 Jbeta primers. Data came from immunoSEQ multiplex PCR; TCRdb stores just in-frame clones and leaves some out. The sample includes 160,000 or so clones, about three quarters of them seen just once. The material sequenced was PBMCs. Receptors originate from a woman aged 40 to 50 in good health and CMV-seropositive.

The chain links TRBV28 to TRBJ2-5, with D unresolved. Looked up from germline, CDR1 is MDHEN and CDR2 is SYDVKM. There are 13 residues in the CDR3. Trimming pared 2 bases from V and 2 bases from J, leaving 6 bases between. Here the CDR3 DNA reads TGTGCCAGCAGTTTAGCCAGACAAGAGACCCAGTACTTC. It translates to CASSLARQETQYF.

The rearrangement links TRBV7-3 to TRBJ1-2, with 7 bases fitting TRBD1. Germline values: CDR1 SGHTA, CDR2 FQGTGA. This CDR3 comprises 15 residues. With 3 bases clipped from V and 5 bases from J, the junction kept 9 bases outside the gene matches. The CDR3 is CASSLQAGGSYGYTF. CDR3 coding DNA: TGTGCCAGCAGCTTGCAAGCAGGGGGGTCGTATGGCTACACCTTC.

The chain recombines TRBV20-1 with TRBJ2-3; D gene uncertain. The V and J ends lost 0 bases and 6 bases respectively, with 4 bases between them. CDR1 is DFQATT, CDR2 SNEGSKA, per germline (reference sequence). This CDR3 comprises 11 residues. CDR3 region: CSARETDTQYF. The CDR3 DNA is TGCAGTGCTAGAGAAACTGATACGCAGTATTTT.

J is TRBJ1-2 and V is TRBV6-1, with TRBD1 matching over 10 bases. The CDR3 totals 13 residues. V lost 3 bases, J lost 7 bases, and 2 bases stayed unmatched. Per germline, CDR1 MNHNS and CDR2 SASEGT. CDR3 residues: CASSDGTGVGYTF. The CDR3 DNA reads as TGTGCCAGCAGTGATGGGACAGGGGTTGGCTACACCTTC.

This sequence joins TRBV30 and TRBJ1-1, with TRBD1 matching over 7 bases. Trimming cost V 4 bases and J 4 bases; bases outside gene matches: 6. CDR3 length: 13 amino acids. Per germline, CDR1 GTSNPN and CDR2 SVGIG (reference sequence). CDR3 sequence reads: CAWNPGQTTEAFF. CDR3 nucleotides: TGTGCCTGGAACCCGGGACAGACCACTGAAGCTTTCTTT.

The chain has TRBV5-1 and TRBJ2-7; 11 nucleotides line up with TRBD1. V dropped 0 bases and J dropped 3; count of bases not matched to a gene: 2. The CDR3 sequence is 15 residues long. Germline CDR1 SGHRS, CDR2 YFSETQ. The CDR3 sequence: CASSLEGTGGYEQYF. CDR3 coding DNA: TGCGCCAGCAGCTTGGAAGGGACAGGGGGCTACGAGCAGTACTTC.

V usage is TRBV7-2 and J usage is TRBJ1-2; D may be TRBD1 (6 bases). This CDR3 is built from 12 residues. The V and J ends lost 5 bases and 8 bases respectively, with 12 bases between them. Germline lookup yields CDR1 SGHTA and CDR2 FQGNSA. CDR3 residues: CASSVQGGGYTF. The CDR3 DNA is TGTGCCAGCAGCGTACAGGGAGGGGGCTACACCTTC.

The chain has TRBV5-4 and TRBJ2-5; 8 positions agree with TRBD2. From germline, CDR1 is SGHNT and CDR2 YYREEE (reference sequence). Trimming cost V 4 bases and J 0 bases; bases outside gene matches: 5. CDR3 length equals 15 residues. The chain's CDR3 is CASSAQRGYQETQYF. The CDR3 DNA sequence: TGTGCCAGCAGCGCCCAGCGGGGGTACCAAGAGACCCAGTACTTC.

CDR3 residues: CASSSHLLQGDTEAFF. The CDR3 nucleotides are TGTGCCAGCAGTTCACACCTCCTCCAGGGTGACACTGAAGCTTTCTTT. This sequence joins TRBV28 and TRBJ1-1, with D tentatively TRBD1 (5 bases). This CDR3 has 16 residues. Germline V gene lookup returns CDR1 MDHEN and CDR2 SYDVKM. V gave up 4 bases and J gave up 3 bases, with 18 bases separating them.

This CDR3 reads CASSREDRVDYGYTF. CDR3 DNA sequence: TGTGCCAGCAGTCGTGAGGACAGGGTGGACTATGGCTACACCTTC. The V gene is TRBV28, the J gene TRBJ1-2; 8 nucleotides align to TRBD1. The CDR3 has 15 residues. The junction had 8 bases not matched to a gene; V was cut back by 5 bases and J by 3 bases. Germline CDR1 is MDHEN and CDR2 is SYDVKM.

The chain is built from TRBV19 and TRBJ1-2; D is uncertain. This CDR3 is built from 12 residues. Germline lookup yields CDR1 LNHDA and CDR2 SQIVND (reference sequence). V lost 7 bases, J lost 3 bases, and 9 bases lay in between. CDR3 loop: CASNEGDYGYTF. The CDR3 DNA reads TGTGCCAGTAATGAGGGAGACTATGGCTACACCTTC.

The chain combines TRBV15 with TRBJ1-2; D is possibly TRBD1 (5 bases). The V gene's germline CDR1 is LNHNV and CDR2 YYDKDF (reference sequence). The CDR3 is 14 residues long. The germline V and J ends were trimmed by 1 base and 5 bases, with 11 bases remaining between them. The chain's CDR3 is CATSRGSTAYGYTF. The CDR3 region has the DNA TGTGCCACCAGCAGAGGATCGACAGCTTATGGCTACACCTTC.

The V and J genes are TRBV28 and TRBJ2-2; a weak D match, TRBD2 (6 bases). The CDR3 sequence is 14 residues long. Germline CDR1 is MDHEN and CDR2 is SYDVKM. Trimming pared 3 bases from V and 6 bases from J, leaving 11 bases between. DNA of the CDR3: TGTGCCAGCAGTTTGTGGGGGGAGTCCGGGGAGCTGTTTTTT. It yields the protein CASSLWGESGELFF.

This clone was detected a few times. V gene TRBV2 combines with J gene TRBJ1-1, with D unresolved. This CDR3 spans 12 amino acids. Looked up from germline, CDR1 is SNHLY and CDR2 is FYNNEI. The V end lost 6 bases, the J end lost 6 bases, and 11 bases lay between the germline ends. CDR3 sequence reads: CASRGDQAEAFF. CDR3 nucleotide sequence: TGTGCCAGCAGGGGAGACCAGGCTGAAGCTTTCTTT.

The chain uses TRBV5-6 and TRBJ2-7; TRBD2 is a possible D gene (5 bases). The CDR3 sequence is 13 residues long. Germline CDR1 and CDR2: SGHDT and YYEEEE. V lost 3 bases to trimming and J lost 9 bases, with 16 bases between them. CDR3 nucleotide sequence: TGTGCCAGCAGCTCCGGACCGACTACGACGCAGTACTTC. Protein sequence: CASSSGPTTTQYF.

This chain connects TRBV30 to TRBJ2-1, with D perhaps TRBD2 (6 bases). The V and J ends lost 1 base and 10 bases respectively, with 11 bases between them. Germline V CDR1 and CDR2: GTSNPN, SVGIG (reference sequence). CDR3 length equals 12 residues. The CDR3 protein is CAWSGHSGEQFF. CDR3 in DNA: TGTGCCTGGAGTGGGCATAGCGGCGAGCAGTTCTTC.

The chain couples TRBV6-1 to TRBJ1-4; weak D call: TRBD1 (5 bases). The CDR3 runs to 15 residues. Trimming shortened V by 5 bases and J by 5 bases, and 15 bases separated the two germline ends. Germline V gene sequence: CDR1 MNHNS, CDR2 SASEGT. CDR3 amino acids: CASSLGQGRNEKLFF. For the CDR3, the DNA is TGTGCCAGCAGTTTGGGCCAGGGTAGGAATGAAAAACTGTTTTTT.

Notes on this clone: The sample holds other DNA sequences that translate to the same CDR3. CDR3 nucleotides: TGTGCCATCAGTGCCCCGGACAGGGGGAATGAGCAGTTCTTC. Translation: CAISAPDRGNEQFF. The V and J genes are TRBV10-3 and TRBJ2-1; 10 nucleotides line up with TRBD1. This CDR3 is built from 14 residues. After removal of 4 bases from V and 7 bases from J, the junction contained 4 bases not matched to a gene. CDR1 and CDR2 (germline): ENHRY, SYGVKD.

This rearrangement joins TRBV18 to TRBJ1-5; TRBD1 might be the D (6 bases). CDR3 size: 19 residues. CDR1 is KGHSH, CDR2 LQKENI, per germline. V lost 3 bases and J lost 0, with 21 bases in between. The CDR3 spells CASSPATGSRSYSNQPQHF. CDR3 nucleotides: TGTGCCAGCTCACCTGCGACAGGTAGTCGATCTTATAGCAATCAGCCCCAGCATTTT.

This chain links TRBV7-2 with TRBJ2-1; TRBD2 is a possible D gene (7 bases). This CDR3 has 15 residues. Germline V lookup: CDR1 SGHTA, CDR2 FQGNSA. Trimming removed 5 bases at V and 3 bases at J, with 14 bases between. The DNA of the CDR3 is TGTGCCAGCAGCCTGAGGGGGGACTACTACAATGAGCAGTTCTTC. It yields the protein CASSLRGDYYNEQFF. The full variable domain, in which reference TRBV7-2 and TRBJ2-1 provide the parts outside the CDR3, is GAGVSQSPSNKVTEKGKDVELRCDPISGHTALYWYRQSLGQGLEFLIYFQGNSAPDKSGLPSDRFSAERTGGSVSTLTIQRTQQEDSAVYLCASSLRGDYYNEQFFGPGTRLTVL.

The V and J genes are TRBV28 and TRBJ1-6, with TRBD1 matching over 7 bases. Per germline, CDR1 MDHEN and CDR2 SYDVKM. The trim removed 6 bases at V and 2 bases at J, leaving 4 bases unmatched. The CDR3 length is 15 residues. DNA for the CDR3: TGTGCCAGCAGCAGGGGGGCGGCCTATAATTCACCCCTCCACTTT. Translation gives CASSRGAAYNSPLHF.

A word on this clone: The junction does not match germline at one end; this may be a read error. This sequence joins TRBV7-9 and TRBJ2-6; 12 bases align to TRBD1. The CDR3 extends over 17 amino acids. Germline V lookup: CDR1 SEHNR, CDR2 FQNEAQ (reference sequence). This CDR3 reads CLIGGQGAFGGANVLTF. Here the CDR3 DNA reads TGCCTCATTGGGGGACAGGGGGCCTTTGGTGGGGCCAACGTCCTGACTTTC.

The chain links TRBV5-1 to TRBJ1-6; a weak D match, TRBD1 (6 bases). Germline values: CDR1 SGHRS, CDR2 YFSETQ. There are 15 residues in the CDR3. V was clipped by 4 bases and J by 5 bases, with 13 bases between them. The CDR3, as DNA: TGCGCCAGCAGCGTGAACAGGGCTGATAATTCACCCCTCCACTTT. As protein: CASSVNRADNSPLHF.

The gene calls are TRBV5-6 and TRBJ1-2; D might be TRBD1 (5 bases). V gave up 2 bases and J gave up 0 bases, with 17 bases separating them. In germline, CDR1 is SGHDT, CDR2 YYEEEE. CDR3 length: 17 residues. The CDR3 loop is CASSLSRRGLANYGYTF. The CDR3 DNA follows: TGTGCCAGCAGCTTATCGAGAAGGGGCTTAGCTAACTATGGCTACACCTTC.

This clone was seen more than once but under ten times. The chain joins TRBV6-6 to TRBJ2-3, with TRBD1 matching 9 bases. With 6 bases clipped from V and 2 bases from J, the junction kept 6 bases outside the gene matches. The length of the CDR3 is 15 residues. CDR1 is MNHNY and CDR2 is SVGAGI in the germline V gene (reference sequence). CDR3 protein: CASSQQGAYTDTQYF. The CDR3 nucleotides are TGTGCCAGCAGCCAACAGGGGGCCTACACAGATACGCAGTATTTT.

The V gene is TRBV6-5, the J gene TRBJ2-3; a possible D gene is TRBD1 (6 bases). The CDR3 has 15 amino acids. Germline loops: CDR1 MNHEY, CDR2 SVGAGI. The V end lost 4 bases, the J end lost 0 bases, and 11 bases lay between the germline ends. CDR3 in DNA: TGTGCCAGCAGTTTTCAGGGGCCTAGCACAGATACGCAGTATTTT. Encoded protein: CASSFQGPSTDTQYF.

The chain is built from TRBV4-2 and TRBJ2-1; the D gene is possibly TRBD1 (5 bases). The CDR3 spans 12 residues. With 1 base removed from V and 10 bases from J, the gap between germline ends came to 8 bases. CDR1 is LGHNA, CDR2 YNFKEQ, per germline. This chain's CDR3 is CASSQGKGEQFF. The DNA of the CDR3 is TGTGCCAGCAGCCAAGGAAAGGGGGAGCAGTTCTTC.